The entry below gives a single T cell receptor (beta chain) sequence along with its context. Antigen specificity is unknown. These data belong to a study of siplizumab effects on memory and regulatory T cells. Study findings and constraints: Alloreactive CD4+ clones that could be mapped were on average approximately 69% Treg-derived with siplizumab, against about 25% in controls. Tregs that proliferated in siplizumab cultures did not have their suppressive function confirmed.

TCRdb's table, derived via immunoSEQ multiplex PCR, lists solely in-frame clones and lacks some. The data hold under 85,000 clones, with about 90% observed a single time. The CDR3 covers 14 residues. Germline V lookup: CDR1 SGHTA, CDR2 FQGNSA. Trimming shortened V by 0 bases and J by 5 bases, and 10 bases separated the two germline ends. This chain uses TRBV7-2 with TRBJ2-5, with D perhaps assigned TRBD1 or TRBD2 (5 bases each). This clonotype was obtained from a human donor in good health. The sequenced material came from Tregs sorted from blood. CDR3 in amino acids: CASSLAGTAETQYF. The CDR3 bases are TGTGCCAGCAGCTTAGCGGGGACGGCCGAGACCCAGTACTTC.